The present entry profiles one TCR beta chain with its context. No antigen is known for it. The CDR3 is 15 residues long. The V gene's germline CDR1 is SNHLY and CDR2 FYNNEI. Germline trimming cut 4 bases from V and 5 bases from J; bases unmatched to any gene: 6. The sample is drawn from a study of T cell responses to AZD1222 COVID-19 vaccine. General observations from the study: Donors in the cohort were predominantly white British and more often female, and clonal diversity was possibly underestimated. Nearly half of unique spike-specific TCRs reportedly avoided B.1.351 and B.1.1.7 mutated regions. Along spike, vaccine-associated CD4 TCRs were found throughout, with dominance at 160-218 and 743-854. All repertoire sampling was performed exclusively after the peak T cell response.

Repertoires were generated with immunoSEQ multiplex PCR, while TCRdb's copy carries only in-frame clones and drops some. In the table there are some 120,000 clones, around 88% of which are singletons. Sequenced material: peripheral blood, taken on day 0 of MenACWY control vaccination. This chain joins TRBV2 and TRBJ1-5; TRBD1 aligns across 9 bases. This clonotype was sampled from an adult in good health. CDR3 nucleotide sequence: TGTGCCAGCAGTGTCAGGACAGGGGTTGATCAGCCCCAGCATTTT. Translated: CASSVRTGVDQPQHF.